The 9 T cell receptor beta chains listed next were all sequenced from one sample in a study of blood T cell repertoires in COVID-19 (dated by TCRdb to about 2020). The library relied on the immunoSEQ multiplex PCR assay. Held by TCRdb, this immuneACCESS table contains in-frame sequences only and omits some clones. Under half of the omission traces to an unresolved V gene where checked; the cause of the rest is unknown. The sample table lists just under 85,000 clones, about 86% of them with a count of one. The ten largest clonotypes hold approximately 15% of the sample. The material sequenced was peripheral blood. These receptors were obtained from a woman aged 55-75 years with acute or convalescent COVID-19.

The chain combines TRBV7-9 with TRBJ1-5; D not certain. V was cut by 0 bases and J by 7 bases, with 10 bases left in between. Germline CDR1 and CDR2: SEHNR and FQNEAQ (reference sequence). CDR3 length equals 14 residues. The CDR3 loop is CASSLAGGGQPQHF. The CDR3 nucleotides are TGTGCCAGCAGCTTAGCGGGAGGAGGACAGCCCCAGCATTTT.

The gene calls are TRBV4-2 and TRBJ1-1, with D uncertain. Trimming stripped 3 bases from V and 1 base from J, with 12 bases between. This CDR3 spans 15 amino acids. The germline V gene has CDR1 LGHNA and CDR2 YNFKEQ. This CDR3 is CASSQDLTGNTEAFF. For the CDR3, the DNA is TGTGCCAGCAGCCAGGACTTGACGGGGAACACTGAAGCTTTCTTT.

CDR3 loop: CASLRTSGGTRETQYF. DNA for the CDR3: TGTGCCAGCTTGAGGACTAGCGGGGGAACCCGGGAGACCCAGTACTTC. This chain links TRBV2 with TRBJ2-5, with TRBD2 matching over 13 bases. The V gene's germline CDR1 is SNHLY and CDR2 FYNNEI. The CDR3 is 16 amino acids. After removal of 8 bases from V and 5 bases from J, the junction contained 11 bases not matched to a gene.

This rearrangement joins TRBV4-1 to TRBJ2-5; TRBD2 agrees at 10 bases. The CDR3 runs 15 residues. The V and J ends lost 3 bases and 3 bases, in that order; junction bases with no gene match: 4. From germline, CDR1 is MGHRA and CDR2 YSYEKL. The CDR3 nucleotides read TGCGCCAGCAGCCATCTCACTAGCGGGGAAGAGACCCAGTACTTC. It is translated as CASSHLTSGEETQYF.

This clone has just one count. This chain uses TRBV5-6 with TRBJ2-7; tentative D call: TRBD1 (5 bases). The germline gives CDR1 SGHDT, CDR2 YYEEEE. The V end lost 0 bases, the J end lost 3 bases, and 13 bases lay between the germline ends. CDR3 size: 15 residues. CDR3 region: CASSLAGQFGYEQYF. The CDR3 bases are TGTGCCAGCAGCTTGGCAGGGCAGTTTGGCTACGAGCAGTACTTC.

The CDR3: CSAERGNTIYF. The CDR3 DNA is TGCAGTGCTGAGAGGGGAAACACCATATATTTT. The rearrangement links TRBV20-1 to TRBJ1-3; D remains unclear. The V gene's germline CDR1 is DFQATT and CDR2 SNEGSKA (reference sequence). Trimming removed 5 bases from V and 4 bases from J, with 6 bases in between. There are 11 residues in the CDR3.

The rearrangement links TRBV24-1 to TRBJ1-2; 8 nucleotides line up with TRBD1. J lost 5 bases, V lost 3 bases, and 7 bases had no gene match. The germline V gene has CDR1 KGHDR and CDR2 SFDVKD. This CDR3 comprises 15 residues. The DNA for the CDR3 is TGTGCCACCAGTGATCAACGGACAGGGTTTTATGGCTACACCTTC. Its protein is CATSDQRTGFYGYTF.

The CDR3 reads CASSLAGPNQPQHF. The CDR3 DNA is TGTGCCAGCAGCTTAGCTGGGCCCAATCAGCCCCAGCATTTT. V and J are TRBV7-6 and TRBJ1-5; unclear D gene. Trimming left V 0 bases short and J 3 bases short, with 6 bases between. CDR1 is SGHVS, CDR2 FNYEAQ, per germline. The CDR3 has 14 amino acids.

This rearrangement joins TRBV6-5 to TRBJ2-2, with TRBD1 matching 11 bases. V shed 4 bases and J 5 bases; nucleotides not matched to a gene: 3. Germline CDR1 reads MNHEY; CDR2 reads SVGAGI. There are 15 residues in the CDR3. The chain's CDR3 is CASSWGQGETGELFF. DNA of the CDR3: TGTGCCAGCAGTTGGGGACAGGGGGAGACCGGGGAGCTGTTTTTT.